Listed below are T cell receptor beta chains from one sample, sequenced in a study of blood T cell repertoires in COVID-19. The table came from immunoSEQ multiplex PCR; TCRdb's copy has only in-frame clones and leaves some out. The sample lists around 69,000 clones, 80% to 85% occurring once. The specimen sequenced was peripheral blood. The receptors were gathered from a man aged 45 to 65 with active COVID-19. Both conserved end residues are part of each CDR3. D genes are given only for firm matches. Clone size, where shown, is once, few, many, or a class for clones that have expanded.

CDR3aa: CASSDPSRTDTQYF
CDR3nt: TGTGCCAGCAGTGACCCATCCCGCACAGATACGCAGTATTTT
d_gene: NA
abundance: NA
j_gene: TRBJ2-3
v_gene: TRBV25-1

CDR3aa: CASSWGQGSGSPLHF
CDR3nt: TGTGCCAGTAGTTGGGGACAGGGATCGGGGTCACCCCTCCACTTT
d_gene: TRBD1
abundance: NA
j_gene: TRBJ1-6
v_gene: TRBV19

CDR3aa: CASSVDRATEAFF
CDR3nt: TGCGCCAGCAGCGTCGACAGGGCCACTGAAGCTTTCTTT
d_gene: TRBD1
abundance: once
j_gene: TRBJ1-1
v_gene: TRBV10-2

CDR3aa: CASSDSRGPGSSNQPQHF
CDR3nt: TGTGCCAGCAGCGACTCCAGGGGGCCCGGTTCGAGCAATCAGCCCCAGCATTTT
d_gene: TRBD1
abundance: NA
j_gene: TRBJ1-5
v_gene: TRBV5-8

CDR3aa: CASSPPRQAYGYTF
CDR3nt: TGCGCCAGCAGCCCCCCCCGGCAGGCCTATGGCTACACCTTC
d_gene: NA
abundance: NA
j_gene: TRBJ1-2
v_gene: TRBV4-1

CDR3aa: CASGSGGLVGGELFF
CDR3nt: TGTGCCAGCGGGTCGGGAGGCCTGGTTGGCGGGGAGCTGTTTTTT
d_gene: TRBD2
abundance: NA
j_gene: TRBJ2-2
v_gene: TRBV6-5

CDR3aa: CASRRGFDQPQHF
CDR3nt: TGTGCCAGCAGGAGGGGGTTCGATCAGCCCCAGCATTTT
d_gene: NA
abundance: few
j_gene: TRBJ1-5
v_gene: TRBV27

CDR3aa: CASSRQGDYGYTF
CDR3nt: TGTGCCAGCTCACGCCAGGGGGACTATGGCTACACCTTC
d_gene: TRBD1
abundance: NA
j_gene: TRBJ1-2
v_gene: TRBV18

CDR3aa: CASSVSQTGIAGYTF
CDR3nt: TGTGCCAGCAGCGTCTCCCAGACAGGGATCGCTGGCTACACCTTC
d_gene: TRBD1
abundance: NA
j_gene: TRBJ1-2
v_gene: TRBV9

CDR3aa: CASSVMSTGANVLTF
CDR3nt: TGTGCCAGCAGCGTGATGAGTACTGGGGCCAACGTCCTGACTTTC
d_gene: NA
abundance: few
j_gene: TRBJ2-6
v_gene: TRBV9

CDR3aa: CASSSGQPQHF
CDR3nt: TGTGCCAGCAGCTCGGGTCAGCCCCAGCATTTT
d_gene: NA
abundance: NA
j_gene: TRBJ1-5
v_gene: TRBV12-3/TRBV12-4

CDR3aa: CASSLDLGNEQFF
CDR3nt: TGTGCCAGCAGCTTAGACCTCGGCAATGAGCAGTTCTTC
d_gene: NA
abundance: NA
j_gene: TRBJ2-1
v_gene: TRBV7-6

CDR3aa: CASSLNGGQETQYF
CDR3nt: TGTGCCAGCAGCTTAAACGGAGGTCAAGAGACCCAGTACTTC
d_gene: NA
abundance: NA
j_gene: TRBJ2-5
v_gene: TRBV7-9

CDR3aa: CASSPDQETQYF
CDR3nt: TGCGCCAGCAGCCCAGACCAAGAGACCCAGTACTTC
d_gene: NA
abundance: NA
j_gene: TRBJ2-5
v_gene: TRBV5-1